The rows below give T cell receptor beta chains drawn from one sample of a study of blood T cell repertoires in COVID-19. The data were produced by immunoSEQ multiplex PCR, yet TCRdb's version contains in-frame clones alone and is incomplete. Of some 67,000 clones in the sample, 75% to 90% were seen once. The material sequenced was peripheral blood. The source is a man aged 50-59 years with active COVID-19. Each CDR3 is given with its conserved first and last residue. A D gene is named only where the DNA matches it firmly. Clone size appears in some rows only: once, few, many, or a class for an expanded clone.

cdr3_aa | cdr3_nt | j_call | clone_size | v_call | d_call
CASEAASSYNEQFF | TGTGCCAGCGAGGCCGCGAGCTCCTACAATGAGCAGTTCTTC | TRBJ2-1 | NA | TRBV28 | NA
CASSEGKGVAYEQYF | TGTGCCAGCAGTGAAGGTAAAGGGGTGGCCTACGAGCAGTACTTC | TRBJ2-7 | NA | TRBV6-1 | NA
CASSQDRGLSSPLHF | TGTGCCAGCAGTCAGGACAGGGGGCTATCTTCACCCCTCCACTTT | TRBJ1-6 | NA | TRBV11-2 | TRBD1
CASSSGLVNTGELFF | TGCGCCAGCAGCTCGGGACTAGTGAACACCGGGGAGCTGTTTTTT | TRBJ2-2 | NA | TRBV5-1 | TRBD2
CASSSTGALSYEQYF | TGTGCCAGCAGTTCCACAGGGGCCCTGTCCTACGAGCAGTACTTC | TRBJ2-7 | NA | TRBV28 | TRBD1
CASSLGGGLVGETQYF | TGTGCCAGCAGCTTGGGGGGGGGACTAGTTGGAGAGACCCAGTACTTC | TRBJ2-5 | NA | TRBV5-4 | TRBD2
CASSEGLGGTEAFF | TGTGCCAGCAGTGAAGGACTCGGGGGCACTGAAGCTTTCTTT | TRBJ1-1 | NA | TRBV2 | NA
CASSSLSGGATPSTDTQYF | TGTGCCAGCAGCTCACTTAGCGGGGGGGCCACTCCTAGCACAGATACGCAGTATTTT | TRBJ2-3 | NA | TRBV7-8 | TRBD2
CASCGGDEQYF | TGTGCCAGCTGCGGGGGCGACGAGCAGTACTTC | TRBJ2-7 | NA | TRBV28 | NA
CASSLLGLAGNNEQFF | TGTGCCAGCAGCTTATTAGGGCTAGCGGGAAACAATGAGCAGTTCTTC | TRBJ2-1 | NA | TRBV7-2 | TRBD2
CASSFSTGDNEKLFF | TGTGCCAGCAGCTTTTCGACAGGGGATAATGAAAAACTGTTTTTT | TRBJ1-4 | NA | TRBV7-8 | TRBD1
CASSRGGGNYGYTF | TGTGCCAGCAGCCGTGGTGGGGGGAACTATGGCTACACCTTC | TRBJ1-2 | NA | TRBV11-3 | NA
CASSRLVDEQYF | TGTGCCAGCAGCAGACTAGTCGACGAGCAGTACTTC | TRBJ2-7 | NA | TRBV7-9 | NA
CASSPRQTIIDEQYF | TGTGCCAGCAGCCCACGACAAACGATCATCGACGAGCAGTACTTC | TRBJ2-7 | NA | TRBV7-3 | NA
CASSLRTGAINEQFF | TGTGCCAGCAGCTTACGGACAGGGGCGATCAATGAGCAGTTCTTC | TRBJ2-1 | NA | TRBV5-5 | TRBD1
CASSQDIQAYSGANVLTF | TGCGCCAGCAGCCAAGATATACAGGCCTACTCTGGGGCCAACGTCCTGACTTTC | TRBJ2-6 | NA | TRBV4-3 | NA
CASTLSVQGGNQPQHF | TGTGCCAGCACCCTGAGTGTACAGGGGGGCAATCAGCCCCAGCATTTT | TRBJ1-5 | NA | TRBV4-2 | TRBD1
CASSGSGVQETQYF | TGTGCCAGCAGTGGTAGCGGGGTACAAGAGACCCAGTACTTC | TRBJ2-5 | NA | TRBV6-2/TRBV6-3 | TRBD2
CASSLAIHGSPPYEQYF | TGTGCCAGCAGCTTAGCGATCCACGGGAGTCCCCCCTACGAGCAGTACTTC | TRBJ2-7 | NA | TRBV7-8 | NA
CAWSVLTEAFF | TGTGCCTGGAGTGTACTCACTGAAGCTTTCTTT | TRBJ1-1 | NA | TRBV30 | NA
CASSLIRGHTGELFF | TGTGCCAGCAGCTTAATCAGGGGGCACACCGGGGAGCTGTTTTTT | TRBJ2-2 | NA | TRBV7-6 | TRBD1
CASSQTSGSSYNEQFF | TGCGCCAGCAGCCAGACTAGCGGTAGCTCCTACAATGAGCAGTTCTTC | TRBJ2-1 | NA | TRBV5-1 | TRBD2
CASSRVPGTGGIYEQYF | TGTGCCAGCAGCCGAGTCCCCGGGACAGGGGGTATCTACGAGCAGTACTTC | TRBJ2-7 | NA | TRBV3-1/TRBV3-2 | TRBD1
CSARGREQYF | TGCAGTGCTAGAGGGCGGGAGCAGTACTTC | TRBJ2-7 | NA | TRBV20-1 | NA
CASSQDWTSGYNEQFF | TGCGCCAGCAGCCAAGATTGGACTAGTGGCTACAATGAGCAGTTCTTC | TRBJ2-1 | once | TRBV4-3 | TRBD2
CAWNGGLKDTQYF | TGTGCCTGGAACGGGGGGCTGAAAGATACGCAGTATTTT | TRBJ2-3 | NA | TRBV30 | NA
CAWTHSGTDNYGYTF | TGTGCCTGGACTCACTCCGGGACAGATAACTATGGCTACACCTTC | TRBJ1-2 | NA | TRBV30 | TRBD1
CASSFRVDTQYF | TGTGCCAGCAGTTTCAGGGTAGATACGCAGTATTTT | TRBJ2-3 | NA | TRBV12-3/TRBV12-4 | NA
CATSEGRATDTQYF | TGTGCCACCAGTGAAGGGAGAGCCACAGATACGCAGTATTTT | TRBJ2-3 | NA | TRBV24-1 | NA
CASSLGTSGSYNEQFF | TGTGCCAGCAGCTTAGGGACTAGCGGGAGCTACAATGAGCAGTTCTTC | TRBJ2-1 | NA | TRBV11-2 | TRBD2
CSVWSSGRDEQFF | TGCAGCGTTTGGTCTAGCGGGAGGGATGAGCAGTTCTTC | TRBJ2-1 | NA | TRBV29-1 | TRBD2
CASSLGQGAGELFF | TGCGCCAGCAGCTTGGGACAGGGCGCCGGGGAGCTGTTTTTT | TRBJ2-2 | NA | TRBV5-1 | TRBD1
CASSPSGSYEQYF | TGTGCCAGCAGCCCTAGCGGGAGCTACGAGCAGTACTTC | TRBJ2-7 | NA | TRBV6-6 | TRBD2
CASSGTGIPPQNIQYF | TGTGCCAGTAGTGGTACAGGGATCCCCCCCCAAAACATTCAGTACTTC | TRBJ2-4 | NA | TRBV19 | NA
CAISELGRGAGYEQYF | TGTGCCATCAGTGAGTTGGGGAGGGGGGCTGGCTACGAGCAGTACTTC | TRBJ2-7 | NA | TRBV10-3 | NA
CASSLSGLGGQPQHF | TGTGCCAGCAGTTTATCTGGGCTGGGGGGTCAGCCCCAGCATTTT | TRBJ1-5 | NA | TRBV27 | NA
CASSAGTSGRVETQYF | TGTGCCAGCAGTGCCGGGACTAGCGGGAGGGTGGAGACCCAGTACTTC | TRBJ2-5 | once | TRBV6-1 | TRBD2
CASSPSRVNEQFF | TGTGCCAGCTCACCATCCCGGGTCAATGAGCAGTTCTTC | TRBJ2-1 | NA | TRBV18 | NA
CASSGDRGIYGYTF | TGTGCCAGCAGCGGGGACAGGGGGATCTATGGCTACACCTTC | TRBJ1-2 | NA | TRBV2 | TRBD1
CASSAPQDYSNQPQHF | TGTGCCAGCAGCGCCCCTCAGGATTATAGCAATCAGCCCCAGCATTTT | TRBJ1-5 | NA | TRBV7-2 | NA
CASSLGAAFYGYTF | TGTGCCAGCAGTTTAGGGGCAGCTTTCTATGGCTACACCTTC | TRBJ1-2 | NA | TRBV28 | NA
CASSTGAGAVTDTQYF | TGTGCCAGTAGTACTGGAGCGGGAGCCGTGACGGATACGCAGTATTTT | TRBJ2-3 | NA | TRBV19 | TRBD2
CASKQGANTEAFF | TGTGCCAGTAAGCAGGGGGCAAACACTGAAGCTTTCTTT | TRBJ1-1 | NA | TRBV19 | TRBD1
CSVEDIEREVYNEQFF | TGCAGCGTTGAAGATATCGAGCGGGAGGTCTACAATGAGCAGTTCTTC | TRBJ2-1 | NA | TRBV29-1 | TRBD2
CASSPKFMNTEAFF | TGTGCCAGCAGCCCTAAGTTCATGAACACTGAAGCTTTCTTT | TRBJ1-1 | NA | TRBV7-6 | NA
CAISLAGQEQYF | TGTGCCATCAGTCTGGCGGGGCAGGAGCAGTACTTC | TRBJ2-7 | NA | TRBV10-3 | NA
CASSYFGTGTDTQYF | TGTGCCAGCAGTTACTTCGGGACAGGGACAGATACGCAGTATTTT | TRBJ2-3 | NA | TRBV6-6 | TRBD1
CATSQGPGELFF | TGTGCCACCAGCCAGGGGCCCGGGGAGCTGTTTTTT | TRBJ2-2 | NA | TRBV24-1 | NA
CASSRPGQNYGYTF | TGCGCCAGCAGCCGACCGGGACAGAACTATGGCTACACCTTC | TRBJ1-2 | NA | TRBV4-1 | TRBD1
CATTPRLGSYNEQFF | TGTGCCACTACCCCGAGACTGGGCTCCTACAATGAGCAGTTCTTC | TRBJ2-1 | NA | TRBV10-3 | NA
CASSPRGDGPYEQYF | TGTGCCAGCAGCCCCCGGGGGGACGGCCCCTACGAGCAGTACTTC | TRBJ2-7 | NA | TRBV7-2 | TRBD2
CASSYSSSYEQYF | TGTGCCAGCAGTTATAGCAGCTCCTACGAGCAGTACTTC | TRBJ2-7 | NA | TRBV6-5 | NA
CATSIGTGGYEQYF | TGTGCCACCAGTATTGGGACAGGGGGCTACGAGCAGTACTTC | TRBJ2-7 | NA | TRBV19 | TRBD1
CASSLNVAGAGSDTQYF | TGTGCTAGCAGCTTAAATGTGGCGGGAGCGGGTTCGGATACGCAGTATTTT | TRBJ2-3 | NA | TRBV7-7 | TRBD2
CASSGVGRGAYGYTF | TGTGCCAGCAGTGGAGTGGGCCGGGGAGCCTATGGCTACACCTTC | TRBJ1-2 | NA | TRBV2 | NA
CASSSTWGGSNYGYTF | TGTGCCAGCAGCTCAACCTGGGGAGGTTCTAACTATGGCTACACCTTC | TRBJ1-2 | few | TRBV7-9 | NA